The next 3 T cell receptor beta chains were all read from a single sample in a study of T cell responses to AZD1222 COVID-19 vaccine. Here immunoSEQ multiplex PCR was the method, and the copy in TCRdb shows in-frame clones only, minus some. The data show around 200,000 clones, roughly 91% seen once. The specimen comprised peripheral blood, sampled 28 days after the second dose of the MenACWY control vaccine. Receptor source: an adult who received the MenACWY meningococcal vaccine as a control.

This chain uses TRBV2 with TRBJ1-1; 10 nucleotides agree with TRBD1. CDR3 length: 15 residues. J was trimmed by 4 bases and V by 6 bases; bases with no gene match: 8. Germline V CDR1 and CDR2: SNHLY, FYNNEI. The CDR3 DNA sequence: TGTGCCAGCAGGGTCAGACAGGGGGCGTTCACTGAAGCTTTCTTT. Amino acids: CASRVRQGAFTEAFF.

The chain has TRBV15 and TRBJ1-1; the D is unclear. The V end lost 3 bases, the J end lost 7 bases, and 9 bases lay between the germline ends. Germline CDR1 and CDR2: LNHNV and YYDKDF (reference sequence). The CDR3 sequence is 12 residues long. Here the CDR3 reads CATSRLLGEAFF. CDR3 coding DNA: TGTGCCACCAGCAGGCTGCTGGGTGAAGCTTTCTTT.

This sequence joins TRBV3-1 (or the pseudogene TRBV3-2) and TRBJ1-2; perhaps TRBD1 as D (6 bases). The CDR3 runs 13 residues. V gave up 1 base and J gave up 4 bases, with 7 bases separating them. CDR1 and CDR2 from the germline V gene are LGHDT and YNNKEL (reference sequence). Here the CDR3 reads CASSQGGGYGYTF. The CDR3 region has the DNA TGTGCCAGCAGCCAAGGAGGGGGCTATGGCTACACCTTC.